The 20 T cell receptor beta chains reported below all come from one sample, sequenced in a study of Ad26.COV2.S vaccination and SARS-CoV-2 variants. As for treatment: approximately 18 received Ad26.COV2.S at low or high dose, single or two shots; 5 received placebo; per-sample allocation not given. Material that was analyzed had been drawn on day 63 after the first vaccine or placebo injection. Assay: immunoSEQ multiplex PCR; the TCRdb copy retains only in-frame clones and omits some. The repertoire consists of 350,000 to 600,000 clones, with approximately 90% occurring once and the leading ten covering 1.7%. The material sequenced was peripheral blood, taken in a trial of Ad26.COV2.S vaccine versus placebo. Receptors originate from a person between 18 and 60 years old who received the Ad26.COV2.S COVID-19 vaccine or a placebo.

The gene calls are TRBV7-3 and TRBJ1-2; D is possibly TRBD1 (6 bases). This CDR3 comprises 16 residues. Germline V lookup: CDR1 SGHTA, CDR2 FQGTGA. The ends were cut back, 3 bases at V and 2 bases at J, with 16 bases in the middle. In nucleotides, the CDR3 is TGTGCCAGCAGCTTGGACAGCTCACCGCCCAACTATGGCTACACCTTC. Its protein product is CASSLDSSPPNYGYTF.

The V gene is TRBV9, the J gene TRBJ2-4; 7 positions agree with TRBD2. V was pared by 0 bases and J by 1 base, with 1 base of the junction left unmatched. The germline gives CDR1 SGDLS, CDR2 YYNGEE. This CDR3 is built from 15 residues. The CDR3 is CASSVGGGAKNIQYF. DNA of the CDR3: TGTGCCAGCAGCGTAGGGGGAGGGGCCAAAAACATTCAGTACTTC.

This clone was recorded only once. The chain links TRBV27 to TRBJ2-3; D call uncertain. The germline V and J ends were trimmed by 5 bases and 0 bases, with 9 bases remaining between them. The CDR3 has 14 amino acids. Looked up from germline, CDR1 is MNHEY and CDR2 is SMNVEV (reference sequence). The CDR3 DNA reads TGTGCCAGCAGTCAAAAATATAGCACAGATACGCAGTATTTT. Its protein product is CASSQKYSTDTQYF.

The chain combines TRBV6-5 with TRBJ2-7; the D gene is possibly TRBD2 (6 bases). CDR3 length equals 14 residues. The V end was cut by 6 bases, the J end by 4 bases, with 16 bases between. Germline V gene sequence: CDR1 MNHEY, CDR2 SVGAGI. CDR3 residues: CASRRGIGAYEQYF. DNA for the CDR3: TGTGCCAGCAGGCGCGGGATAGGGGCGTACGAGCAGTACTTC.

The chain recombines TRBV7-9 with TRBJ2-7, with D perhaps TRBD1 (6 bases). Trimming removed 3 bases from V and 3 bases from J, with 12 bases in between. This CDR3 is 14 amino acids long. Per germline, CDR1 SEHNR and CDR2 FQNEAQ (reference sequence). The CDR3 DNA reads TGTGCCAGCAGCTTGGGTGGACAGATCTACGAGCAGTACTTC. Encoded protein: CASSLGGQIYEQYF.

The chain is built from TRBV19 and TRBJ2-7; a possible D gene is TRBD1 (6 bases). The CDR3 length is 12 residues. The germline gives CDR1 LNHDA, CDR2 SQIVND (reference sequence). V was clipped by 5 bases and J by 3 bases, with 8 bases between them. In nucleotides, the CDR3 is TGTGCCAGTAGTGAAGGGGGCTACGAGCAGTACTTC. It encodes CASSEGGYEQYF.

V gene TRBV5-4 combines with J gene TRBJ2-2; TRBD2 matches 7 bases. V trimming: 3 bases; J trimming: 2 bases; junction bases outside the gene matches: 4. Germline CDR1 reads SGHNT; CDR2 reads YYREEE (reference sequence). This CDR3 has 15 residues. The CDR3: CASSSGLSNTGELFF. As DNA, the CDR3 is TGTGCCAGCAGCTCGGGACTATCCAACACCGGGGAGCTGTTTTTT.

The V call is TRBV21-1, the J call TRBJ2-4; the table names TRBD1, a call not compared with the DNA. TRBV21-1 is a pseudogene locus. This CDR3 comprises 20 residues. The CDR3 loop reads CASSKDSRGMARIAKNIQYF. CDR3 DNA: TGTGCCAGCAGCAAAGATTCAAGGGGGATGGCCCGAATAGCCAAAAACATTCAGTACTTC.

The chain joins TRBV18 to TRBJ1-2, with unresolved D. V lost 1 base and J 1 base, leaving 7 bases between the germline ends. Germline values: CDR1 KGHSH, CDR2 LQKENI. The CDR3 has 14 amino acids. CDR3 nucleotides: TGTGCCAGCTCACCACAAAAGGATAACTATGGCTACACCTTC. Amino acids: CASSPQKDNYGYTF.

The rearrangement uses TRBV7-9 and TRBJ1-6; no clear D gene. This CDR3 is built from 13 residues. Trimming cost V 3 bases and J 6 bases, with 6 bases left between them. The germline V gene encodes CDR1 SEHNR and CDR2 FQNEAQ (reference sequence). The CDR3 nucleotides are TGTGCCAGCAGCTTCGGATTTAATTCACCCCTCCACTTT. This sequence encodes CASSFGFNSPLHF.

The V and J genes are TRBV28 and TRBJ1-2; no definite D call. CDR1 and CDR2 (germline): MDHEN, SYDVKM. The CDR3 length is 14 residues. With 8 bases removed from V and 4 bases from J, the gap between germline ends came to 17 bases. Here the CDR3 DNA reads TGTGCCAGCTTGGAAATGGCGTTTCCCTATGGCTACACCTTC. Translation: CASLEMAFPYGYTF.

The rearrangement links TRBV6-5 to TRBJ1-4, with D tentatively TRBD1 (6 bases). V was trimmed by 7 bases and J by 8 bases, leaving 17 bases between them. CDR3 length equals 14 residues. Germline V gene lookup returns CDR1 MNHEY and CDR2 SVGAGI. The CDR3 bases are TGTGCCAGCACCAGAACGCAGGGGCTGGAAAAACTGTTTTTT. It codes for CASTRTQGLEKLFF.

The chain couples TRBV7-8 to TRBJ2-7; maybe TRBD2 (5 bases). The V gene's germline CDR1 is SGHVS and CDR2 FQNEAQ. V was cut by 1 base and J by 2 bases, with 15 bases left in between. CDR3 length: 16 amino acids. CDR3 DNA sequence: TGTGCCAGCAGCTTAGTGGTCAGGACTTCAGCCTACGAGCAGTACTTC. This encodes CASSLVVRTSAYEQYF.

This chain joins TRBV2 and TRBJ2-2; D is unresolved. Trimming removed 1 base at V and 1 base at J, with 13 bases between. The CDR3 has 17 amino acids. Germline lookup yields CDR1 SNHLY and CDR2 FYNNEI. The CDR3 here is CASSEDPRVKNTGELFF. The CDR3 DNA reads as TGTGCCAGCAGTGAAGATCCCCGGGTCAAGAACACCGGGGAGCTGTTTTTT.

The gene calls are TRBV9 and TRBJ1-6, with 7 bases matching TRBD1. CDR1 is SGDLS and CDR2 is YYNGEE in the germline V gene. Unmatched junction bases numbered 4, after V lost 5 bases and J lost 5 bases. The CDR3 is made up of 14 amino acids. The CDR3 DNA is TGTGCCAGCAGTAGAGGGACAGATAATTCACCCCTCCACTTT. Protein sequence: CASSRGTDNSPLHF.

This clone has just a few counts. The rearrangement links TRBV12-3 or TRBV12-4 to TRBJ2-2; D is unclear. CDR3 size: 13 residues. V lost 7 bases and J 0 bases, leaving 6 bases between the germline ends. CDR3 protein: CASTQTNTGELFF. CDR3 coding DNA: TGTGCCAGCACCCAAACGAACACCGGGGAGCTGTTTTTT.

The rearrangement links TRBV5-1 to TRBJ1-5; maybe TRBD1 (5 bases). Germline CDR1 is SGHRS and CDR2 is YFSETQ. Trimming shortened V by 4 bases and J by 6 bases, and 20 bases separated the two germline ends. The CDR3 consists of 16 residues. CDR3 sequence: CASSPRVGGLRQPQHF. CDR3 coding DNA: TGCGCCAGCAGCCCCCGAGTTGGGGGACTTCGTCAGCCCCAGCATTTT.

The chain recombines TRBV4-1 with TRBJ1-2; TRBD1 agrees at 7 bases. CDR1 is MGHRA, CDR2 YSYEKL, per germline. V gave up 5 bases and J gave up 4 bases; unmatched junction bases: 10. This CDR3 is built from 15 residues. CDR3 coding DNA: TGCGCCAGCAGCTCACCGACAGGGACCGTCTATGGCTACACCTTC. Encoded protein: CASSSPTGTVYGYTF.

The gene calls are TRBV9 and TRBJ2-3; TRBD2 matches at 10 bases. Germline trimming cut 4 bases from V and 9 bases from J; bases unmatched to any gene: 11. CDR3 length: 15 residues. Germline-derived CDR1 and CDR2 are SGDLS and YYNGEE. The CDR3 loop reads CASSPRAGGRGTQYF. The DNA of the CDR3 is TGTGCCAGCAGCCCCCGAGCGGGAGGGCGGGGGACGCAGTATTTT. Full variable domain (remainder filled in from reference TRBV9 and TRBJ2-3): DSGVTQTPKHLITATGQRVTLRCSPRSGDLSVYWYQQSLDQGLQFLIQYYNGEERAKGNILERFSAQQFPDLHSELNLSSLELGDSALYFCASSPRAGGRGTQYFGPGTRLTVL.

This chain uses TRBV29-1 with TRBJ1-2; 9 nucleotides align to TRBD1. This CDR3 contains 14 residues. In germline, CDR1 is SQVTM, CDR2 ANQGSEA. Trimming at V came to 7 bases and at J to 4 bases, leaving 10 bases not matched to a gene. CDR3 loop: CSASNGQGLYGYTF. CDR3 nucleotide sequence: TGCAGCGCCTCGAACGGACAGGGGCTCTATGGCTACACCTTC.